This T cell receptor (beta chain) was observed in a study of regulatory T cells in long-lasting Graves disease. Notes on the study in general: TCR diversity was lower in persistent than newly diagnosed Graves' disease.

This clonotype was picked up many times. Its antigen is unidentified. To make TCR beta libraries, researchers used iRepertoire HTBI primers and Arm-PCR of CDR3 regions. MiXCR was run by TCRdb on the multiplex PCR reads, yielding one entry per CDR3 protein. Of about 440,000 distinct CDR3 sequences listed, about 16% are singletons. Time point meaning: newly diagnosed GD, antithyroid drugs for less than 3 months. From PBMCs, RNA was extracted and then used to make the TCR library. Germline loops: CDR1 SQVTM, CDR2 ANQGSEA. The CDR3 is 13 residues long. Trimming removed 0 bases at V and 3 bases at J, with 7 bases between. The sample was also reused in another study, on T cells in Graves' hyperthyroidism and ophthalmopathy. That report adds: Researchers barred patients who had uncontrolled infection, other autoimmune disease, pregnancy or lactation. HTBI primers were employed in a first-round RT-PCR of the TCR CDR3.

V is TRBV29-1 and J is TRBJ2-3, with D tentatively TRBD1 (5 bases). Sequencing was performed on peripheral blood mononuclear cells (PBMCs), taken at new diagnosis, from a patient treated with antithyroid drugs. This receptor was identified in a woman between 18 and 30 years old with Graves disease. As DNA, the CDR3 is TGCAGCGTTGAAGATTCAGGGACAGATACGCAGTATTTT. This translates into CSVEDSGTDTQYF.